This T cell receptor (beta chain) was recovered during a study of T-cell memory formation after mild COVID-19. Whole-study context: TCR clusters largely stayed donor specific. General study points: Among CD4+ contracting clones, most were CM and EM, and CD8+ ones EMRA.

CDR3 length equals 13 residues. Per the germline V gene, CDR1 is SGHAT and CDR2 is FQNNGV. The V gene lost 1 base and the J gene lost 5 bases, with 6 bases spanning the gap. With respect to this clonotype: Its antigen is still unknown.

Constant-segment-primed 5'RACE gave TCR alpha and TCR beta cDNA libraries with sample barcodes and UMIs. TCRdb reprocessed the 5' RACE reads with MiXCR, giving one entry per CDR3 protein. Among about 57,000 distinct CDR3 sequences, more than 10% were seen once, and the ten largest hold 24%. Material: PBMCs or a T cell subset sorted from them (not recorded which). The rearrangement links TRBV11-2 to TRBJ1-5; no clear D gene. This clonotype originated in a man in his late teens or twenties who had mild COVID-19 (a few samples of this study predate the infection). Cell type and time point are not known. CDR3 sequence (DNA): TGTGCCAGCAGCTTAGCTATCGATCAGCCCCAGCATTTT. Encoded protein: CASSLAIDQPQHF.